One and the same sample provided the 8 T cell receptor beta chains below, sequenced in a study of T cell responses to AZD1222 COVID-19 vaccine. Some clones are missing from TCRdb's copy, which holds only in-frame ones; the method was immunoSEQ multiplex PCR. The sample yields 140,000 or so clones, approximately 90% seen once. Material: peripheral blood, obtained 28 days after the second AZD1222 dose. The source is an adult who received the AZD1222 COVID-19 vaccine.

This sequence joins TRBV4-3 and TRBJ2-3, with 8 bases that match TRBD1. V dropped 3 bases and J dropped 4; count of bases not matched to a gene: 6. CDR3 length: 15 residues. Germline V CDR1 and CDR2: LGHNA, YSLEER. The CDR3 DNA reads as TGCGCCAGCAGCCAGGATCGCAGGGGGCCAGATACGCAGTATTTT. Translating it yields CASSQDRRGPDTQYF.

The chain carries TRBV3-1 (or the pseudogene TRBV3-2) and TRBJ2-5; D call uncertain. Trimming left V 5 bases short and J 9 bases short, with 10 bases between. The CDR3 loop spans 11 amino acids. The germline gives CDR1 LGHDT, CDR2 YNNKEL (reference sequence). The CDR3 region has the DNA TGTGCCAGCAGCTCCACCCGGGCCCAGTACTTC. Protein sequence: CASSSTRAQYF.

The V and J genes are TRBV6-2 or TRBV6-3 and TRBJ1-6, with D perhaps matching TRBD1 (5 bases). The CDR3 is 15 residues long. Trimming removed 0 bases from V and 10 bases from J, with 13 bases in between. Germline CDR1 is MNHEY and CDR2 is SVGEGT. This chain's CDR3 is CASSYSPVTGSPLHF. The CDR3 region has the DNA TGTGCCAGCAGTTACTCACCGGTTACAGGCTCACCCCTCCACTTT.

CDR3 region: CASSQPGLPGANVLTF. The CDR3 DNA reads as TGTGCCAGCAGCCAACCGGGACTCCCTGGGGCCAACGTCCTGACTTTC. The V and J genes are TRBV28 and TRBJ2-6; TRBD2 might be the D (6 bases). The V gene's germline CDR1 is MDHEN and CDR2 SYDVKM. V dropped 6 bases and J dropped 2 bases, with 14 bases sitting between them. CDR3 size: 16 residues.

This chain joins TRBV20-1 and TRBJ1-5, with no clear D. V lost 3 bases, J lost 0 bases, and 12 bases lay in between. The length of the CDR3 is 15 residues. CDR1 is DFQATT, CDR2 SNEGSKA, per germline (reference sequence). DNA of the CDR3: TGCAGTGCTAGTGGGCTGGCTGCTAGCAATCAGCCCCAGCATTTT. Its translation is CSASGLAASNQPQHF.

The chain recombines TRBV27 with TRBJ2-7, with 12 bases that match TRBD2. Germline V CDR1 and CDR2: MNHEY, SMNVEV (reference sequence). The V segment lost 11 bases and the J segment 4 bases; nucleotides outside the gene matches: 6. The CDR3 contains 13 residues. CDR3 nucleotides: TGTGCCGTCCTGACTAGCGGGAGTTACGAGCAGTACTTC. This codes for CAVLTSGSYEQYF.

The chain links TRBV23-1 to TRBJ1-5; D is perhaps TRBD1 (5 bases). TRBV23-1 is sorted into the ORF group, with uncertain function. The CDR3 has 15 residues. The V gene lost 11 bases and the J gene lost 4 bases, with 21 bases spanning the gap. CDR3 DNA sequence: TGCGCCTGCATATTCTGGAGGGGCCGGAATCAGCCCCAGCATTTT. It translates to CACIFWRGRNQPQHF.

CDR3 DNA sequence: TGTGCCAGCAGCTTGGAAACCGCGGGGGAGTTTATGAACACTGAAGCTTTCTTT. This sequence encodes CASSLETAGEFMNTEAFF. The chain links TRBV5-5 to TRBJ1-1; D may be TRBD1 (5 bases). Germline-derived CDR1 and CDR2 are SGHKS and YYEKEE (reference sequence). Between the trimmed V and J ends, which lost 0 bases and 0 bases, there was a span of 18 bases. This CDR3 is 18 amino acids long.